One T cell receptor beta chain is described in this entry. Original methodology: Reference gene primers were amplified, and this amplification served to estimate nucleated cell counts. Assay used: immunoSEQ multiplex PCR; TCRdb lists only in-frame clones, some missing. V, J and clone size derive from that table, while D and trimming were established from the DNA sequence. This table has 300,000 to 500,000 clones, over 75% appearing once. This sample stems from a study of blood T cell repertoires in COVID-19. Background on the study: Whether acute or convalescent, the COVID-19 samples came from the United States, Italy and Spain. PBMCs, B-cell-depleted T cells, or T cells were the source of the cDNA or gDNA that made up the material.

Assignments of participants to cohorts depended upon their own reported clinical history. Between the trimmed V and J ends, which lost 5 bases and 4 bases, there was a span of 15 bases. Germline CDR1 is MGHRA and CDR2 is YSYEKL. This CDR3 is 16 amino acids long. This receptor was taken from a woman aged 40-49 years with acute COVID-19. Sequences were obtained from PBMCs or T cells enriched from blood (not recorded which). The J gene is TRBJ1-6, the V gene TRBV4-1; tentative D call: TRBD1 (6 bases). CDR3 nucleotide sequence: TGCGCCAGCAGCTCCCGACAGGTTGGATATAATTCACCCCTCCACTTT. This gives the protein CASSSRQVGYNSPLHF.